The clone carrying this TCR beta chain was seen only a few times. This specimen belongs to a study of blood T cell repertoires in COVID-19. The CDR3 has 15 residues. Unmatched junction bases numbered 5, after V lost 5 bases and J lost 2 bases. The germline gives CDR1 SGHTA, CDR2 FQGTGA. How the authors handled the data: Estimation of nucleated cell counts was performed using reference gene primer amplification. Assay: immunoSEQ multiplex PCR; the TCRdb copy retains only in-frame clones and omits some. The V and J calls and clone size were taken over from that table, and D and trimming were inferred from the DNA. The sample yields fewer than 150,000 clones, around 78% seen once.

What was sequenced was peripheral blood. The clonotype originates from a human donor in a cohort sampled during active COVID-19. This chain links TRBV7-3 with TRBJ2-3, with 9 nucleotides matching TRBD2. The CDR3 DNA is TGTGCCAGCAGCACGAGCGGGGGGCCCACAGATACGCAGTATTTT. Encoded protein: CASSTSGGPTDTQYF.